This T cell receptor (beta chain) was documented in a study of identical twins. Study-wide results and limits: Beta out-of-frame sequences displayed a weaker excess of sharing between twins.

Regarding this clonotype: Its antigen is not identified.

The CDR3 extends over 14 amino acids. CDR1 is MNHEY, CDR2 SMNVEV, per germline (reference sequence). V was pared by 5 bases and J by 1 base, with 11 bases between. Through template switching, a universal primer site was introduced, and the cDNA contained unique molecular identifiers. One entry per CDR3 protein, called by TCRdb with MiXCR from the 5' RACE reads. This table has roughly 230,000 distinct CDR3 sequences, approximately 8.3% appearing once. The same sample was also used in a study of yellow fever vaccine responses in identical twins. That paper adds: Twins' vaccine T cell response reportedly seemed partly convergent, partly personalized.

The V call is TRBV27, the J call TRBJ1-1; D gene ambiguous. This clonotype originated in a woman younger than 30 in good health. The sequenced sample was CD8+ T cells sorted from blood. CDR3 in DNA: TGTGCCAGCAGTACCTGGGGAGGGAACACTGAAGCTTTCTTT. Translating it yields CASSTWGGNTEAFF.